Reported below is one T cell receptor beta chain. Its antigen is currently unknown. This sample was included in a study of immune evolution from preneoplasia to lung adenocarcinoma. Study outcomes and limitations: Highest clonality occurred in KRAS-mutant, not EGFR-mutant or double wild-type, nodules.

Clones were read by immunoSEQ multiplex PCR, and TCRdb kept only the in-frame ones, dropping some. Here the sample spans 6,000 to 8,000 clones, around three quarters being singletons. In germline, CDR1 is MDHEN, CDR2 SYDVKM. J was trimmed by 8 bases and V by 5 bases; bases with no gene match: 10. The CDR3 covers 16 residues. Input material: FFPE invasive lung adenocarcinoma tissue. This clonotype was obtained from a person aged 35-50 years with lung adenocarcinoma. This rearrangement joins TRBV28 to TRBJ2-2; the match to TRBD2 covers 11 bases. Here the CDR3 reads CASSPPGLAGGGELFF. Written as DNA, the CDR3 is TGTGCCAGCAGTCCTCCAGGACTAGCGGGTGGGGGGGAGCTGTTTTTT.